Presented here are 10 T cell receptor beta chains from one specimen sequenced in a study of T cell responses to AZD1222 COVID-19 vaccine. Profiling relied on immunoSEQ multiplex PCR, and the TCRdb table lists in-frame clones only, not all of them. Here the sample spans approximately 100,000 clones, around 90% being singletons. The sample was peripheral blood, taken on day 0 of AZD1222 vaccination. These receptor sequences come from an adult in good health.

V usage is TRBV5-4 and J usage is TRBJ1-3, with 9 bases identical to TRBD1. Unmatched junction bases numbered 8, after V lost 3 bases and J lost 4 bases. The CDR3 runs to 16 residues. Germline V lookup: CDR1 SGHNT, CDR2 YYREEE (reference sequence). The CDR3 protein is CASSSVSGTGGNTIYF. CDR3 DNA sequence: TGTGCCAGCAGCTCCGTGTCCGGGACAGGGGGAAACACCATATATTTT.

CDR3 sequence (DNA): TGTGCCAGCAGTTACCGTATCCATGAGCAGTTCTTC. Translated, it gives CASSYRIHEQFF. The rearrangement links TRBV12-3 or TRBV12-4 to TRBJ2-1; the D is unclear. With 4 bases removed from V and 8 bases from J, the gap between germline ends came to 9 bases. The CDR3 is made up of 12 amino acids.

J is TRBJ2-7 and V is TRBV7-2; no reliable D call. Germline loops: CDR1 SGHTA, CDR2 FQGNSA. CDR3 size: 14 residues. V was pared by 2 bases and J by 5 bases, with 13 bases between. CDR3 loop: CASSLILQMHEQYF. In DNA, the CDR3 is TGTGCCAGCAGCTTAATTTTGCAGATGCACGAGCAGTACTTC.

V usage is TRBV4-1 and J usage is TRBJ2-7; D uncertain. The CDR3 spans 14 residues. V was clipped by 0 bases and J by 3 bases, with 9 bases between them. The germline V gene encodes CDR1 MGHRA and CDR2 YSYEKL. CDR3: CASSQDPEIYEQYF. CDR3 DNA sequence: TGCGCCAGCAGCCAAGATCCAGAGATCTACGAGCAGTACTTC.

The chain carries TRBV4-1 and TRBJ2-6; a weak D match, TRBD1 (5 bases). This CDR3 is 19 amino acids long. The V gene lost 2 bases and the J gene lost 2 bases, with 19 bases spanning the gap. Per the germline V gene, CDR1 is MGHRA and CDR2 is YSYEKL. CDR3 bases: TGCGCCAGCAGCCAATCCCAGGGAACCCTAGGGACTGGGGCCAACGTCCTGACTTTC. Its translation: CASSQSQGTLGTGANVLTF.

This chain connects TRBV2 to TRBJ2-5; tentatively, D is TRBD2 (6 bases). Germline CDR1 and CDR2: SNHLY and FYNNEI. The CDR3 is 13 residues long. The V gene lost 3 bases and the J gene lost 7 bases, with 12 bases spanning the gap. The CDR3 loop is CASSDQAEGTQYF. In DNA, the CDR3 is TGTGCCAGCAGTGATCAGGCGGAGGGGACCCAGTACTTC.

This chain connects TRBV5-1 to TRBJ1-1, with D possibly TRBD1 on 5 matching bases. Trimming cost V 7 bases and J 3 bases, with 13 bases left between them. The CDR3 has 13 amino acids. The germline V gene has CDR1 SGHRS and CDR2 YFSETQ. The CDR3 reads CASGLTEYTEAFF. In DNA form, the CDR3 reads TGCGCCAGCGGATTGACAGAGTACACTGAAGCTTTCTTT.

The chain joins TRBV7-2 to TRBJ2-7; no clear D gene. This CDR3 is 14 amino acids long. The V gene lost 5 bases and the J gene lost 1 base, with 12 bases spanning the gap. Germline assignment: CDR1 SGHTA and CDR2 FQGNSA. The CDR3 loop reads CASSTDPASYEQYF. The CDR3, as DNA: TGTGCCAGCAGCACCGACCCTGCATCCTACGAGCAGTACTTC. Complete variable domain (other parts from reference TRBV7-2 and TRBJ2-7): GAGVSQSPSNKVTEKGKDVELRCDPISGHTALYWYRQSLGQGLEFLIYFQGNSAPDKSGLPSDRFSAERTGGSVSTLTIQRTQQEDSAVYLCASSTDPASYEQYFGPGTRLTVT.

The V call is TRBV12-3 or TRBV12-4, the J call TRBJ1-5; D is possibly TRBD1 (5 bases). V gave up 9 bases and J gave up 5 bases, with 14 bases separating them. The length of the CDR3 is 13 residues. Here the CDR3 DNA reads TGTGCCAGTGGGGCGCAGGGACATCAGCCCCAGCATTTT. Protein sequence: CASGAQGHQPQHF.

The chain links TRBV4-3 to TRBJ1-2; the match to TRBD1 covers 8 bases. The CDR3 contains 13 residues. Germline CDR1 is LGHNA and CDR2 is YSLEER. J lost 11 bases, V lost 4 bases, and 9 bases had no gene match. This CDR3 reads CASSPRTGSLYTF. For the CDR3, the DNA is TGCGCCAGCAGCCCCCGGACAGGGAGTTTGTACACCTTC.